This TCR beta chain was found in a study of breast tumors, draining lymph nodes, adjacent tissues. This clonotype is termed medium-sized. Its antigen remains unknown. TCRdb re-derived calls from the multiplex PCR reads in MiXCR, one entry per CDR3 protein. The table includes some 22,000 distinct CDR3 sequences, approximately 40% detected once. Broader study findings: Luminal-like breast cancer showed significantly greater tumor-nontumor repertoire similarity than basal-like breast cancer did. Tumor repertoires ranked between lymph nodes and nontumor tissue in diversity, with V and J gene preferences.

The sample consisted of breast tumor tissue. The clonotype comes from a female donor with breast cancer. Some clones in this sample may be carry-over from other donors' samples.

The CDR3 is CASSSGLAGGRVETQYF. CDR3 DNA sequence: TGCGCCAGCAGCTCCGGACTAGCGGGGGGGCGTGTTGAGACCCAGTACTTC. This chain uses TRBV5-1 with TRBJ2-5; 15 nucleotides agree with TRBD2. The CDR3 has 17 residues. After removal of 3 bases from V and 5 bases from J, the junction contained 8 bases not matched to a gene. Germline-derived CDR1 and CDR2 are SGHRS and YFSETQ. The variable domain in full, completed from reference TRBV5-1 and TRBJ2-5, reads KAGVTQTPRYLIKTRGQQVTLSCSPISGHRSVSWYQQTPGQGLQFLFEYFSETQRNKGNFPGRFSGRQFSNSRSEMNVSTLELGDSALYLCASSSGLAGGRVETQYFGPGTRLLVL.